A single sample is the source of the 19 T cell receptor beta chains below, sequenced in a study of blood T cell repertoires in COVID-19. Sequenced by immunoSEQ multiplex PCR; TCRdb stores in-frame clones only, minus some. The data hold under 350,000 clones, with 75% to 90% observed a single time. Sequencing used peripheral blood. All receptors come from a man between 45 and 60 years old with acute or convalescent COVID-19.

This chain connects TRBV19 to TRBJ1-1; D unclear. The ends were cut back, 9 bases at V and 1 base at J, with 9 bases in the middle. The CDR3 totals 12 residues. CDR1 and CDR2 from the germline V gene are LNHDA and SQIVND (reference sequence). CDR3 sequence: CASRGGNTEAFF. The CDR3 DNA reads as TGTGCCAGCCGAGGAGGGAACACTGAAGCTTTCTTT. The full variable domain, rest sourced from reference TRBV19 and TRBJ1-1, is DGGITQSPKYLFRKEGQNVTLSCEQNLNHDAMYWYRQDPGQGLRLIYYSQIVNDFQKGDIAEGYSVSREKKESFPLTVTSAQKNPTAFYLCASRGGNTEAFFGQGTRLTVV.

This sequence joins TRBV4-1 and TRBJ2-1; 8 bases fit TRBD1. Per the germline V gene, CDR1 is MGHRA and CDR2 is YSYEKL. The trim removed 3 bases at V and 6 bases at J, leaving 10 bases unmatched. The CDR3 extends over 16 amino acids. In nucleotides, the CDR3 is TGCGCCAGCAGCCATTCTAGGGGGACAGGCGGCAATGAGCAGTTCTTC. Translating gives CASSHSRGTGGNEQFF.

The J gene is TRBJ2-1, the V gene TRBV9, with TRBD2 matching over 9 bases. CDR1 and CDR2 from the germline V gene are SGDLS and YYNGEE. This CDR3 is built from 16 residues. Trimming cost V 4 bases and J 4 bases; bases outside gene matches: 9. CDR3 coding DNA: TGTGCCAGCAGCCCCCGCGGGAGCGGGGGGTACAATGAGCAGTTCTTC. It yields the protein CASSPRGSGGYNEQFF. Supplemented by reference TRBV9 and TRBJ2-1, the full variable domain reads DSGVTQTPKHLITATGQRVTLRCSPRSGDLSVYWYQQSLDQGLQFLIQYYNGEERAKGNILERFSAQQFPDLHSELNLSSLELGDSALYFCASSPRGSGGYNEQFFGPGTRLTVL.

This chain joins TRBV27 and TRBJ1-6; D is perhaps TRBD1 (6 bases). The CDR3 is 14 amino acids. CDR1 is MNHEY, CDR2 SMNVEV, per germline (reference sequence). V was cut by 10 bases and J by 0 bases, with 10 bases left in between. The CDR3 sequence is CATTGSSYNSPLHF. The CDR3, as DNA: TGTGCCACCACAGGGAGCTCCTATAATTCACCCCTCCACTTT.

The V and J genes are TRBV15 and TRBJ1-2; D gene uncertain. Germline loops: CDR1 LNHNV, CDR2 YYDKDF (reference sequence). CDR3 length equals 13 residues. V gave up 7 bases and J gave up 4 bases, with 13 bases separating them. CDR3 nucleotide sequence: TGTGCCACCACCCGCGGTGGCAGCTATGGCTACACCTTC. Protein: CATTRGGSYGYTF.

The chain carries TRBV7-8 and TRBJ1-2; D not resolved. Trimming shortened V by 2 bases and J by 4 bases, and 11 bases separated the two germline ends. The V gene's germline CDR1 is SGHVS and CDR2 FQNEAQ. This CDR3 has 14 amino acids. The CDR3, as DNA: TGTGCCAGCAGCTTATCGGTAGCCCGCTATGGCTACACCTTC. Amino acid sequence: CASSLSVARYGYTF.

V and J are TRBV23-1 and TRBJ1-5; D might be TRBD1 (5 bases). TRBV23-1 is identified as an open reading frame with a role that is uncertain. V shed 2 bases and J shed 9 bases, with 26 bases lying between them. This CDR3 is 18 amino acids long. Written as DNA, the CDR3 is TGCGCCAGCAGTCAAAGATGGTCCAGGGAGGTTTGGGTGGGGCCCCAGCATTTT. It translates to CASSQRWSREVWVGPQHF.

CDR3 region: CASGWDWYEQYF. The CDR3 nucleotides are TGTGCTAGTGGCTGGGACTGGTACGAGCAGTACTTC. V usage is TRBV12-5 and J usage is TRBJ2-7; D might be TRBD2 (6 bases). Germline-derived CDR1 and CDR2 are LGHNT and FRNRAP. This CDR3 spans 12 amino acids. Trimming removed 6 bases at V and 4 bases at J, with 10 bases between.

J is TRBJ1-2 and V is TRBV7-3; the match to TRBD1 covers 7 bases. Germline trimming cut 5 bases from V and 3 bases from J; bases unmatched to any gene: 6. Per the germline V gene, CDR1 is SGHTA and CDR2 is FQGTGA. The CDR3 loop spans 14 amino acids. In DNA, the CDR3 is TGTGCCAGCAGCCTGACCACAGGGGACTATGGCTACACCTTC. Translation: CASSLTTGDYGYTF.

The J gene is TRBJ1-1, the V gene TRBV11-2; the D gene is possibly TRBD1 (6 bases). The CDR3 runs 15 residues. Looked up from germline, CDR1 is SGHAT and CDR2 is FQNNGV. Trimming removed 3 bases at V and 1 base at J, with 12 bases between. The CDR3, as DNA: TGTGCCAGCAGCTTCGGGGGGCTGTCGAACACTGAAGCTTTCTTT. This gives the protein CASSFGGLSNTEAFF.

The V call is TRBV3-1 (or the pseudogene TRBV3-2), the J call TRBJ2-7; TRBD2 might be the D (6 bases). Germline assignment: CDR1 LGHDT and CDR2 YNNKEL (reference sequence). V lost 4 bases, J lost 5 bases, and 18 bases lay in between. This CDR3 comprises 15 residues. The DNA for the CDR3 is TGTGCCAGCAGCCCTGGTGGGGGGATCAAGGACGAGCAGTACTTC. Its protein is CASSPGGGIKDEQYF.

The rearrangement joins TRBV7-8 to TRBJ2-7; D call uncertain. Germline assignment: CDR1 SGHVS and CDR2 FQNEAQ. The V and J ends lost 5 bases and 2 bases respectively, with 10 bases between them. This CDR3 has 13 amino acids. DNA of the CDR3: TGTGCCAGCAGCCTGATAGAGACCTACGAGCAGTACTTC. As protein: CASSLIETYEQYF.

CDR3: CASSPDLNTGELFF. The CDR3 bases are TGTGCCAGCAGCCCAGACTTGAACACCGGGGAGCTGTTTTTT. V usage is TRBV11-2 and J usage is TRBJ2-2; D gene ambiguous. The CDR3 covers 14 residues. CDR1 is SGHAT, CDR2 FQNNGV, per germline. The V gene lost 5 bases and the J gene lost 1 base, with 8 bases spanning the gap.

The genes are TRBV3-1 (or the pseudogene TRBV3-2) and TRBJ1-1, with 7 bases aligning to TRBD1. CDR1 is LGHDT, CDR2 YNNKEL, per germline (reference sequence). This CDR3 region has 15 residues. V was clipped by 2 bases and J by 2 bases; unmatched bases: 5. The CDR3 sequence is CASSQLRQGNTEAFF. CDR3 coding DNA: TGTGCCAGCAGCCAACTACGACAGGGAAACACTGAAGCTTTCTTT.

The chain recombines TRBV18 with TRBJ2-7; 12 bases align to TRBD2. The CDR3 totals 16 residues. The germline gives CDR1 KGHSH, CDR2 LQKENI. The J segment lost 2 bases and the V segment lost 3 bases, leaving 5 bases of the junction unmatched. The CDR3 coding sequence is TGTGCCAGCTCACCCGGACTAGCGGGGACCACCTACGAGCAGTACTTC. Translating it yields CASSPGLAGTTYEQYF.

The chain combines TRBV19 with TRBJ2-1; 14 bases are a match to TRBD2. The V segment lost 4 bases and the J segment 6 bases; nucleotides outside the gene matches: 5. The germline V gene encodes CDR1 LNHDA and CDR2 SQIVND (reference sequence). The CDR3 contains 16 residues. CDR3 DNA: TGTGCCAGTAGTAAGGGACTAGCGGGGGTTGGCAATGAGCAGTTCTTC. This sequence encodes CASSKGLAGVGNEQFF.

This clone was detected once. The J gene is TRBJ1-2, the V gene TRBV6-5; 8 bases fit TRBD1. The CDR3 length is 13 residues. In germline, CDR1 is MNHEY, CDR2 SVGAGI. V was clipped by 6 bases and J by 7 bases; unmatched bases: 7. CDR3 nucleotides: TGTGCCAGCAGAGGGGCAGGGGGCTCTGGCTACACCTTC. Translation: CASRGAGGSGYTF.

The CDR3 DNA reads TGTGCCAGCAGCCGAGGCCAATCACCCCTCCACTTT. Its translation is CASSRGQSPLHF. The genes are TRBV3-1 (or the pseudogene TRBV3-2) and TRBJ1-6; D remains ambiguous. Per germline, CDR1 LGHDT and CDR2 YNNKEL (reference sequence). Trimming took 4 bases from V and 10 from J, leaving 8 bases between them. This CDR3 has 12 residues.

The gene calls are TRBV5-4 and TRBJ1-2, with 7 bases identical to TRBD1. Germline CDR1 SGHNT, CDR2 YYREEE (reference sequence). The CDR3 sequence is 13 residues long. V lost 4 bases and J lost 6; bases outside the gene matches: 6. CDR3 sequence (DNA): TGTGCCAGCAGCCCACAGGGGTTACATGGCTACACCTTC. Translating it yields CASSPQGLHGYTF. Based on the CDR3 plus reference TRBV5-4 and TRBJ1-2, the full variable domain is ETGVTQSPTHLIKTRGQQVTLRCSSQSGHNTVSWYQQALGQGPQFIFQYYREEENGRGNFPPRFSGLQFPNYSSELNVNALELDDSALYLCASSPQGLHGYTFGSGTRLTVV.